This TCR beta chain was sequenced in a study of CD8 T cells in ankylosing spondylitis. TCRdb ran MiXCR on the 5' RACE reads and lists one entry per CDR3 protein. The table records roughly 490,000 distinct CDR3 sequences, approximately 5.3% of them present only once. The CDR3 consists of 20 residues. V lost 0 bases and J lost 2; bases outside the gene matches: 18. Germline loops: CDR1 SGHRS, CDR2 YFSETQ. Findings and limits, study-wide: A motif of under ten highly homologous TCR beta variants was seen as apparently characteristic of ankylosing spondylitis blood. Reportedly, disease-linked clones are significantly enriched in ankylosing spondylitis patients' matched synovial fluid.

In this sample, this clonotype turned up many times. Its antigen is not identified. The sample consisted of blood, either unsorted or a sorted T cell fraction (not recorded which). The source is a male donor with ankylosing spondylitis. This chain links TRBV5-1 with TRBJ2-5; 8 nucleotides align to TRBD1. CDR3 region: CASSLAPRTGLPRGQETQYF. The CDR3, as DNA: TGCGCCAGCAGCTTGGCTCCTCGGACAGGGCTTCCAAGGGGGCAAGAGACCCAGTACTTC.